These 9 T cell receptor beta chains originate from one sample sequenced in a study of shared clonotypes between healthy human individuals. Repertoires were generated with immunoSEQ multiplex PCR, while TCRdb's copy carries only in-frame clones and drops some. This table holds more than 550,000 clones, less than 95% found once. Sequenced sample: memory CD8+ T cells from PBMCs. The subset was: CD45RO+ cells pooled with CCR7-negative TemRA cells. Source of these receptors: a man aged 18-30 years in good health. Some clones in this sample may be carry-over from other donors' samples.

This sequence joins TRBV6-6 and TRBJ2-1, with 10 bases lining up with TRBD1. Germline assignment: CDR1 MNHNY and CDR2 SVGAGI (reference sequence). CDR3 length: 13 amino acids. Trimming took 7 bases from V and 5 from J; bases not matched to a gene: 2. CDR3 in DNA: TGTGCCAGCATTGGGACAGGGGACAATGAGCAGTTCTTC. The encoded protein is CASIGTGDNEQFF.

V gene TRBV2 combines with J gene TRBJ2-1, with 12 bases lining up with TRBD2. Trimming cost V 2 bases and J 8 bases; bases outside gene matches: 4. The CDR3 spans 15 residues. Germline assignment: CDR1 SNHLY and CDR2 FYNNEI. CDR3 sequence reads: CASSERLAGGHEQFF. The CDR3 DNA reads TGTGCCAGCAGTGAACGTCTAGCGGGAGGGCATGAGCAGTTCTTC.

This chain joins TRBV5-6 and TRBJ2-1; 8 bases are a match to TRBD2. Germline CDR1 reads SGHDT; CDR2 reads YYEEEE. J was trimmed by 3 bases and V by 1 base; bases with no gene match: 12. CDR3 size: 18 residues. This CDR3 is CASSLWGLTSGLYNEQFF. The CDR3 DNA is TGTGCCAGCAGCTTGTGGGGGTTAACTAGCGGACTCTACAATGAGCAGTTCTTC.

This sequence joins TRBV2 and TRBJ2-7, with TRBD2 as a possible D gene (7 bases). Per the germline V gene, CDR1 is SNHLY and CDR2 is FYNNEI. Trimming shortened V by 10 bases and J by 2 bases, and 18 bases separated the two germline ends. There are 14 residues in the CDR3. CDR3 loop: CAMRNRGGPYEQYF. The CDR3 nucleotides are TGTGCCATGCGTAATAGGGGGGGGCCCTACGAGCAGTACTTC.

This chain connects TRBV6-7 to TRBJ2-7, with D possibly TRBD1 on 5 matching bases. TRBV6-7 is known as an ORF, though its function is uncertain. Trimming took 2 bases from V and 5 from J, leaving 13 bases between them. CDR3 size: 14 residues. CDR3 loop: CASSYPVTGNEQYF. The CDR3 coding sequence is TGTGCCAGCAGTTACCCCGTTACAGGAAACGAGCAGTACTTC.

The V gene is TRBV7-9, the J gene TRBJ2-1, with 8 nucleotides matching TRBD2. Germline V CDR1 and CDR2: SEHNR, FQNEAQ (reference sequence). The CDR3 is 15 residues long. The V and J ends lost 4 bases and 6 bases, in that order; junction bases with no gene match: 8. The CDR3 DNA sequence: TGTGCCAGCAGCTGGGCCGTCGGACTAGCCAATGAGCAGTTCTTC. Translated: CASSWAVGLANEQFF.

This sequence joins TRBV27 and TRBJ2-1; TRBD2 is a possible D gene (6 bases). Germline values: CDR1 MNHEY, CDR2 SMNVEV (reference sequence). The CDR3 sequence is 14 residues long. The ends were cut back, 7 bases at V and 2 bases at J, with 12 bases in the middle. In nucleotides, the CDR3 is TGTGCCAGCACCCTAGCGCGGGCCTACAATGAGCAGTTCTTC. The encoded protein is CASTLARAYNEQFF.

This rearrangement joins TRBV5-6 to TRBJ1-5; D ambiguous. The CDR3 runs 12 residues. Germline CDR1 reads SGHDT; CDR2 reads YYEEEE. Trimming pared 4 bases from V and 5 bases from J, leaving 7 bases between. The CDR3 DNA is TGTGCCAGCAGCCTAGCCCATCAGCCCCAGCATTTT. Its translation: CASSLAHQPQHF.

The chain combines TRBV6-1 with TRBJ2-1; 7 nucleotides line up with TRBD1. The CDR3 is 14 residues long. With 4 bases clipped from V and 7 bases from J, the junction kept 7 bases outside the gene matches. Germline assignment: CDR1 MNHNS and CDR2 SASEGT. The CDR3 here is CASSVRGRGNEQFF. The CDR3 nucleotides read TGTGCCAGCAGTGTTCGAGGCAGGGGGAATGAGCAGTTCTTC.